Each of the 21 T cell receptor beta chains below was sequenced from the same sample in a study of somatic mutations in cytotoxic T cells in rheumatoid arthritis. TCRdb keeps only in-frame clones here, not all; method: immunoSEQ multiplex PCR. The sample has fewer than 30,000 clones, roughly 82% seen once. Sequencing was done on a sample of CD8+ T cells sorted from blood. All receptors come from a man in his forties or fifties in good health.

This clone was detected only once. A junction boundary mismatches the germline segment, possibly from a read error. The chain has TRBV6-6 and TRBJ2-7, with 11 nucleotides matching TRBD2. Germline CDR1 is MNHNY and CDR2 is SVGAGI (reference sequence). The CDR3 contains 14 residues. CDR3 residues: CATSSLAGVDEQYF. CDR3 DNA sequence: TGTGCCACCAGTTCACTAGCGGGAGTTGACGAGCAGTACTTC.

V and J are TRBV7-9 and TRBJ2-3; D remains ambiguous. The CDR3 has 15 amino acids. V was clipped by 1 base and J by 2 bases, with 10 bases between them. Germline V gene sequence: CDR1 SEHNR, CDR2 FQNEAQ (reference sequence). The CDR3 spells CASSLVSPTTDTQYF. The CDR3 nucleotides read TGTGCCAGCAGCTTAGTATCTCCAACCACAGATACGCAGTATTTT. Full variable domain (missing parts from reference TRBV7-9 and TRBJ2-3): DTGVSQNPRHKITKRGQNVTFRCDPISEHNRLYWYRQTLGQGPEFLTYFQNEAQLEKSRLLSDRFSAERPKGSFSTLEIQRTEQGDSAMYLCASSLVSPTTDTQYFGPGTRLTVL.

This chain joins TRBV2 and TRBJ1-5, with D perhaps TRBD1 (6 bases). Trimming took 2 bases from V and 3 from J, leaving 8 bases between them. The CDR3 length is 14 residues. Germline V gene lookup returns CDR1 SNHLY and CDR2 FYNNEI. CDR3 sequence (DNA): TGTGCCAGCAGTGAATGGGACATCAATCAGCCCCAGCATTTT. Its protein is CASSEWDINQPQHF.

V usage is TRBV5-1 and J usage is TRBJ2-1; no clear D. Germline values: CDR1 SGHRS, CDR2 YFSETQ. The V end lost 2 bases, the J end lost 10 bases, and 13 bases lay between the germline ends. The CDR3 is made up of 13 amino acids. The CDR3 DNA follows: TGCGCCAGCAGCTTAGACCCTTCGCGGGAGCAGTTCTTC. Its protein is CASSLDPSREQFF. Looking up the rest from reference TRBV5-1 and TRBJ2-1 gives the full variable domain: KAGVTQTPRYLIKTRGQQVTLSCSPISGHRSVSWYQQTPGQGLQFLFEYFSETQRNKGNFPGRFSGRQFSNSRSEMNVSTLELGDSALYLCASSLDPSREQFFGPGTRLTVL.

The chain joins TRBV5-4 to TRBJ1-2; 8 nucleotides line up with TRBD1. Germline V gives CDR1 SGHNT, CDR2 YYREEE (reference sequence). With V trimmed by 4 bases and J by 2 bases, 4 bases remained unmatched. This CDR3 spans 14 amino acids. The CDR3 DNA follows: TGTGCCAGCAGCCCCTGGACAGGGAACTATGGCTACACCTTC. It codes for CASSPWTGNYGYTF.

The chain carries TRBV30 and TRBJ2-3; 9 bases fit TRBD2. The length of the CDR3 is 18 residues. Per the germline V gene, CDR1 is GTSNPN and CDR2 is SVGIG (reference sequence). V was pared by 0 bases and J by 3 bases, with 13 bases of the junction left unmatched. This CDR3 is CAWSVSLNSAGGTDTQYF. The CDR3 DNA is TGTGCCTGGAGTGTGTCTTTGAATTCTGCGGGAGGGACAGATACGCAGTATTTT.

The rearrangement joins TRBV5-1 to TRBJ1-2; 7 positions match TRBD1. Unmatched junction bases numbered 5, after V lost 3 bases and J lost 6 bases. CDR3 length equals 13 residues. Germline V gives CDR1 SGHRS, CDR2 YFSETQ. The CDR3 nucleotides are TGCGCCAGCAGCTCCGGGACAGATGATGGCTACACCTTC. Residues: CASSSGTDDGYTF.

J is TRBJ2-1 and V is TRBV7-9; the D gene is possibly TRBD2 (5 bases). Looked up from germline, CDR1 is SEHNR and CDR2 is FQNEAQ (reference sequence). Trimming cost V 0 bases and J 0 bases, with 6 bases left between them. CDR3 length: 15 amino acids. The CDR3 is CASSLAGSSYNEQFF. Here the CDR3 DNA reads TGTGCCAGCAGCTTAGCGGGGAGCTCCTACAATGAGCAGTTCTTC.

The chain joins TRBV6-4 to TRBJ2-3, with 8 bases fitting TRBD2. The CDR3 is 15 residues long. With V trimmed by 3 bases and J by 4 bases, 6 bases remained unmatched. The germline gives CDR1 MRHNA, CDR2 SNTAGT. The CDR3 nucleotides are TGTGCCAGCAGTGAACGGGAGGGCGCGGCAGATACGCAGTATTTT. Its translation: CASSEREGAADTQYF.

This sequence joins TRBV27 and TRBJ2-1; D tentatively fits TRBD1 or TRBD2 (5 bases each). Trimming left V 5 bases short and J 2 bases short, with 16 bases between. The CDR3 covers 16 residues. CDR1 is MNHEY, CDR2 SMNVEV, per germline (reference sequence). CDR3 loop: CASSLGTNLAYNEQFF. The CDR3 DNA follows: TGTGCCAGCAGTCTCGGGACCAACCTTGCCTACAATGAGCAGTTCTTC.

The chain carries TRBV11-3 and TRBJ2-2; 14 bases align to TRBD2. Germline assignment: CDR1 SGHNT and CDR2 YENEEA. The CDR3 sequence is 17 residues long. V gave up 4 bases and J gave up 7 bases; unmatched junction bases: 8. The CDR3 DNA reads as TGTGCCAGCAGCTCCCACTCCGGGACTAGCGGGGGCGGGGAGCTGTTTTTT. Translating it yields CASSSHSGTSGGGELFF.

This clone has more than one count but fewer than ten. The chain links TRBV6-1 to TRBJ1-4; maybe TRBD1 (6 bases). The V gene's germline CDR1 is MNHNS and CDR2 SASEGT. There are 15 residues in the CDR3. The V end lost 1 base, the J end lost 7 bases, and 13 bases lay between the germline ends. The CDR3 DNA reads as TGTGCCAGCAGTGAAGGTACAGGGAGAGCTGAAAAACTGTTTTTT. Translating gives CASSEGTGRAEKLFF.

The chain couples TRBV27 to TRBJ2-1, with TRBD2 identical over 12 bases. This CDR3 comprises 15 residues. CDR1 is MNHEY, CDR2 SMNVEV, per germline (reference sequence). Losses at the gene ends were 3 bases for V and 10 bases for J; bases not matched to a gene: 7. The CDR3 is CASSLTSGSRREQFF. The CDR3 bases are TGTGCCAGCAGTTTGACTAGCGGGAGTAGAAGGGAGCAGTTCTTC.

This chain links TRBV4-2 with TRBJ1-3; D is ambiguous. The CDR3 covers 15 residues. V shed 0 bases and J shed 0 bases, with 6 bases lying between them. Germline V CDR1 and CDR2: LGHNA, YNFKEQ. The CDR3, as DNA: TGTGCCAGCAGCCAAGATTATAGCTCTGGAAACACCATATATTTT. As protein: CASSQDYSSGNTIYF.

The chain links TRBV6-1 to TRBJ2-1, with 12 bases aligning to TRBD2. Looked up from germline, CDR1 is MNHNS and CDR2 is SASEGT. V was pared by 4 bases and J by 4 bases, with 5 bases of the junction left unmatched. The CDR3 has 16 amino acids. The CDR3 region has the DNA TGTGCCAGCAGTGGGACGGGACTAGCGGGTTACAATGAGCAGTTCTTC. Encoded protein: CASSGTGLAGYNEQFF.

Of note for this clone: Germline is not matched at one junction end, which may reflect a read error. The chain combines TRBV4-1 with TRBJ2-1; D possibly corresponds to TRBD1 (5 bases). CDR3 length: 15 residues. Germline V gene sequence: CDR1 MGHRA, CDR2 YSYEKL. CDR3 protein: CASSQGTRVYDEQFF. The CDR3 nucleotides read TGCGCCAGCAGCCAAGGTACCAGGGTCTACGATGAGCAGTTCTTC.

V is TRBV7-2 and J is TRBJ2-1, with D unclear. Germline V lookup: CDR1 SGHTA, CDR2 FQGNSA. CDR3 length: 12 residues. V was clipped by 1 base and J by 9 bases, with 7 bases between them. CDR3 loop: CASSLGRSEQFF. The CDR3 DNA is TGTGCCAGCAGCTTAGGGCGGAGTGAGCAGTTCTTC. The whole variable domain, filled in from reference TRBV7-2 and TRBJ2-1, reads GAGVSQSPSNKVTEKGKDVELRCDPISGHTALYWYRQSLGQGLEFLIYFQGNSAPDKSGLPSDRFSAERTGGSVSTLTIQRTQQEDSAVYLCASSLGRSEQFFGPGTRLTVL.

The chain has TRBV4-1 and TRBJ1-2, with D possibly TRBD1 on 5 matching bases. The germline CDR1 and CDR2 sequences are MGHRA and YSYEKL. Trimming took 2 bases from V and 2 from J, leaving 12 bases between them. There are 15 residues in the CDR3. The CDR3 here is CASSQHRGENYGYTF. Written as DNA, the CDR3 is TGCGCCAGCAGCCAACACAGAGGGGAAAACTATGGCTACACCTTC.

The gene calls are TRBV27 and TRBJ2-7; D is unclear. CDR3 size: 12 residues. Germline-derived CDR1 and CDR2 are MNHEY and SMNVEV (reference sequence). The V end lost 9 bases, the J end lost 6 bases, and 15 bases lay between the germline ends. The CDR3: CASYGPTREQYF. CDR3 sequence (DNA): TGTGCCAGTTACGGACCCACGCGCGAGCAGTACTTC.

The chain couples TRBV11-2 to TRBJ2-1, with D unclear. Trimming left V 1 base short and J 4 bases short, with 2 bases between. This CDR3 has 12 amino acids. Germline V gene lookup returns CDR1 SGHAT and CDR2 FQNNGV. The CDR3 is CASSLGYNEQFF. The CDR3 DNA is TGTGCCAGCAGCTTAGGTTACAATGAGCAGTTCTTC. Full variable domain (remainder filled in from reference TRBV11-2 and TRBJ2-1): EAGVAQSPRYKIIEKRQSVAFWCNPISGHATLYWYQQILGQGPKLLIQFQNNGVVDDSQLPKDRFSAERLKGVDSTLKIQPAKLEDSAVYLCASSLGYNEQFFGPGTRLTVL.

The chain uses TRBV7-8 and TRBJ2-7; D is ambiguous. From germline, CDR1 is SGHVS and CDR2 FQNEAQ. V lost 1 base, J lost 4 bases, and 5 bases lay in between. The CDR3 has 12 residues. The DNA for the CDR3 is TGTGCCAGCAGCTTAGGTCGGTACGAGCAGTACTTC. Encoded protein: CASSLGRYEQYF.